This T cell receptor beta chain was recorded in a study of T cell responses to AZD1222 COVID-19 vaccine. With respect to this clone: Its antigen is as yet unknown.

The ends were cut back, 5 bases at V and 12 bases at J, with 8 bases in the middle. This CDR3 region has 11 residues. From germline, CDR1 is MDHEN and CDR2 SYDVKM. Overall study results and limits: Donors were chiefly white British, with a greater number of females, and clonal diversity was perhaps underestimated. Close to half of all spike-specific TCRs reportedly target regions of the variants that are unmutated. The peak T cell response came first, and repertoires were sampled only after it.

Data came from immunoSEQ multiplex PCR; TCRdb stores just in-frame clones and leaves some out. This sample has 120,000 or so clones, with around 92% found just once. The specimen comprised peripheral blood, sampled on day 0 of AZD1222 vaccination. The chain joins TRBV28 to TRBJ1-6; D ambiguous. The sequence derives from an adult in good health. This CDR3 is CASSLGQPLHF. The CDR3 DNA is TGTGCCAGCAGTCTAGGGCAACCCCTCCACTTT.